The present entry profiles one T cell receptor beta chain with its context. Trimming left V 4 bases short and J 2 bases short, with 12 bases between. The CDR3 spans 14 residues. In germline, CDR1 is DFQATT, CDR2 SNEGSKA (reference sequence). MiXCR, run by TCRdb on the 5' RACE reads, gives a single entry per CDR3 protein. Of 35,000 to 50,000 distinct CDR3 sequences listed, 30% are singletons. The chain couples TRBV20-1 to TRBJ2-1; a weak D match, TRBD1 (6 bases). The TCR sequence derives from a female donor with breast cancer. Sequenced: tumor-infiltrating memory CD4+ T cells sorted from the breast tumor. Subset defined: memory CD4+ T cells, CD4+CD45RO+CD25-. CDR3 in amino acids: CSATTQGTYNEQFF. The CDR3 nucleotides are TGCAGTGCTACTACACAGGGTACCTACAATGAGCAGTTCTTC.